Following are 30 T cell receptor beta chains from one sample sequenced in a study of breast tumors, draining lymph nodes, adjacent tissues. From the multiplex PCR reads, TCRdb called clonotypes with MiXCR, one entry per CDR3 protein. Of 290,000 or so distinct CDR3 sequences in the sample, 30% to 35% were seen once. Samples came from axillary lymph nodes draining the breast cancer. Source material: axillary lymph node tissue. These receptor sequences come from a female donor with breast cancer. Some clones in this sample may be carry-over from other donors' samples.

Ten or more counts support this clonotype. The chain carries TRBV5-4 and TRBJ1-4, with D perhaps matching TRBD1 (5 bases). The CDR3 runs to 15 residues. Trimming shortened V by 0 bases and J by 2 bases, and 8 bases separated the two germline ends. Germline lookup yields CDR1 SGHNT and CDR2 YYREEE (reference sequence). The CDR3 sequence is CASSLGGVTNEKLFF. CDR3 nucleotides: TGTGCCAGCAGCTTGGGGGGGGTGACTAATGAAAAACTGTTTTTT.

Ten or more counts support this clonotype. The chain recombines TRBV20-1 with TRBJ2-6; a possible D gene is TRBD2 (6 bases). V lost 2 bases and J 0 bases, leaving 29 bases between the germline ends. Per the germline V gene, CDR1 is DFQATT and CDR2 is SNEGSKA (reference sequence). The CDR3 is 22 amino acids. CDR3 sequence (DNA): TGCAGTGCTAGACCCCGGGAAGTAAGCGGGCGAATTATTCACTCTGGGGCCAACGTCCTGACTTTC. Its protein product is CSARPREVSGRIIHSGANVLTF.

This clonotype has at least ten counts. The chain has TRBV7-9 and TRBJ1-3, with no clear D. CDR3 length equals 14 residues. Deletions cut 1 base from V and 6 bases from J, with 10 bases between. In germline, CDR1 is SEHNR, CDR2 FQNEAQ (reference sequence). CDR3 protein: CASSLEETENTIYF. The CDR3 DNA reads TGTGCCAGCAGCTTAGAGGAGACGGAAAACACCATATATTTT. The full variable domain, with the rest looked up from reference TRBV7-9 and TRBJ1-3, is DTGVSQNPRHKITKRGQNVTFRCDPISEHNRLYWYRQTLGQGPEFLTYFQNEAQLEKSRLLSDRFSAERPKGSFSTLEIQRTEQGDSAMYLCASSLEETENTIYFGEGSWLTVV.

About this clonotype itself: Here the CDR3 omits its conserved ending phenylalanine or tryptophan, so a read error is the likely source. No DNA is shown, since the ends of the CDR3 on it are uncertain; the CDR3 is the one TCRdb lists. The chain has TRBV7-9 and TRBJ2-5. Germline V gives CDR1 SEHNR, CDR2 FQNEAQ (reference sequence). From its first to its last residue, the CDR3 has 8 amino acids. The CDR3 loop reads CASSLEPL.

This clonotype was counted at least ten times. V is TRBV12-3 or TRBV12-4 and J is TRBJ2-2, with a weak D call TRBD1 (5 bases). The CDR3 totals 15 residues. V lost 0 bases to trimming and J lost 3 bases, with 8 bases between them. In nucleotides, the CDR3 is TGTGCCAGCAGTTTAGCAGCGACAGACACCGGGGAGCTGTTTTTT. Amino acids: CASSLAATDTGELFF.

Many counts were recorded for this clonotype. The V and J genes are TRBV29-1 and TRBJ2-7; 9 positions agree with TRBD2. Germline trimming cut 2 bases from V and 2 bases from J; bases unmatched to any gene: 4. The length of the CDR3 is 14 residues. Germline V gene sequence: CDR1 SQVTM, CDR2 ANQGSEA. The CDR3 region is CSVESSGTPYEQYF. The CDR3 DNA reads as TGCAGCGTTGAATCTAGCGGGACCCCCTACGAGCAGTACTTC.

This clonotype was observed a handful of times. V and J are TRBV3-1 and TRBJ2-1; 7 bases match TRBD2. CDR1 and CDR2 from the germline V gene are LGHDT and YNNKEL (reference sequence). This CDR3 contains 15 residues. Trimming took 1 base from V and 4 from J; bases not matched to a gene: 4. The CDR3 reads CASSQGGGLYNEQFF. Written as DNA, the CDR3 is TGTGCCAGCAGCCAAGGCGGGGGACTGTACAATGAGCAGTTCTTC.

This clonotype occurred many times. Written as DNA, the CDR3 is TGTGCCAGCAGTGAATCCTGGGACAACAATCAGCCCCAGCATTTT. Its protein is CASSESWDNNQPQHF. The chain has TRBV2 and TRBJ1-5, with a possible D match to TRBD1 (6 bases). V lost 2 bases, J lost 3 bases, and 11 bases lay in between. CDR3 length: 15 residues. The germline gives CDR1 SNHLY, CDR2 FYNNEI.

Regarding this clonotype: A read error may explain this, as a much larger clone is one base away. This chain joins TRBV12-5 and TRBJ2-3; 11 bases line up with TRBD2. This CDR3 region has 18 residues. Germline CDR1 reads LGHNT; CDR2 reads FRNRAP. V was pared by 1 base and J by 7 bases, with 13 bases of the junction left unmatched. This chain's CDR3 is CASGLDPTIAGGRNTQYF. As DNA, the CDR3 is TGTGCTAGTGGTTTGGACCCCACCATAGCGGGAGGGAGGAATACGCAGTATTTT.

The chain is built from TRBV7-2 and TRBJ1-1; possibly TRBD1 for D (5 bases). Germline V gives CDR1 SGHTA, CDR2 FQGNSA. This CDR3 has 14 residues. V lost 5 bases and J 8 bases, leaving 18 bases between the germline ends. The CDR3: CASSPRQRSTEAFF. The CDR3 coding sequence is TGTGCCAGCAGCCCACGACAGCGTTCTACCGAAGCTTTCTTT.

This clonotype was counted at least ten times. The chain carries TRBV5-1 and TRBJ2-1; D is possibly TRBD1 (6 bases). Germline lookup yields CDR1 SGHRS and CDR2 YFSETQ. The V end lost 5 bases, the J end lost 1 base, and 10 bases lay between the germline ends. This CDR3 is built from 14 residues. DNA of the CDR3: TGCGCCAGCAGGGGACAAGAGTCCTACAATGAGCAGTTCTTC. It is translated as CASRGQESYNEQFF.

In this sample, this clonotype turned up once. Germline and junction disagree at one end, which may indicate a read error. The J gene is TRBJ2-6, the V gene TRBV20-1, with D perhaps TRBD2 (6 bases). CDR3 length: 15 amino acids. Germline V lookup: CDR1 DFQATT, CDR2 SNEGSKA (reference sequence). CDR3 sequence (DNA): TGCAGTGCTAGAGCCGGGGGTTCTGGGGCCAACGTCCTAACTTTC. Protein sequence: CSARAGGSGANVLTF.

The V call is TRBV6-6, the J call TRBJ2-1; D perhaps matches TRBD2 (7 bases). Trimming removed 5 bases at V and 3 bases at J, with 11 bases between. The CDR3 extends over 14 amino acids. Germline V gives CDR1 MNHNY, CDR2 SVGAGI (reference sequence). Here the CDR3 reads CASSHGGLYNEQFF. In DNA form, the CDR3 reads TGTGCCAGCAGTCACGGGGGGCTCTACAATGAGCAGTTCTTC.

This clonotype appeared many times. V gene TRBV29-1 combines with J gene TRBJ2-1, with TRBD2 matching 8 bases. Germline V gives CDR1 SQVTM, CDR2 ANQGSEA. CDR3 length: 15 amino acids. Trimming removed 6 bases from V and 5 bases from J; junction bases left unmatched: 12. DNA for the CDR3: TGCAGCGTCGGTATCGGACTAGCTTTCGACAATGAGCAGTTCTTC. Translating it yields CSVGIGLAFDNEQFF.

V and J are TRBV7-2 and TRBJ2-7, with 11 positions matching TRBD2. The CDR3 is made up of 17 amino acids. V dropped 8 bases and J dropped 2; count of bases not matched to a gene: 14. CDR1 is SGHTA, CDR2 FQGNSA, per germline. Here the CDR3 DNA reads TGTGCCAGCTCAGCGACTAGCGGGGACGCATGGGCCTACGAGCAGTACTTC. This gives the protein CASSATSGDAWAYEQYF.

This clonotype was observed at least ten times. The chain links TRBV7-9 to TRBJ2-3, with D maybe TRBD2 (5 bases). Germline V gives CDR1 SEHNR, CDR2 FQNEAQ (reference sequence). This CDR3 is 17 amino acids long. Deletions cut 1 base from V and 0 bases from J, with 14 bases between. Here the CDR3 reads CASSLDPLASSTDTQYF. DNA of the CDR3: TGTGCCAGCAGCTTAGACCCCCTAGCTTCTAGCACAGATACGCAGTATTTT.

In its sample, this clonotype was seen a few times. The rearrangement joins TRBV12-5 to TRBJ2-2; D gene unclear. V was shortened by 0 bases and J by 4 bases, with 9 bases between the two germline ends. This CDR3 is built from 15 residues. Per germline, CDR1 LGHNT and CDR2 FRNRAP. CDR3 region: CASGLVIGVTGELFF. The CDR3 DNA reads TGTGCTAGTGGTTTGGTAATTGGGGTCACCGGGGAGCTGTTTTTT. The full variable domain, with the rest looked up from reference TRBV12-5 and TRBJ2-2, is DARVTQTPRHKVTEMGQEVTMRCQPILGHNTVFWYRQTMMQGLELLAYFRNRAPLDDSGMPKDRFSAEMPDATLATLKIQPSEPRDSAVYFCASGLVIGVTGELFFGEGSRLTVL.

This clonotype was picked up many times. The chain links TRBV11-2 to TRBJ2-7; D is uncertain. Trimming left V 1 base short and J 2 bases short, with 9 bases between. This CDR3 region has 14 residues. In germline, CDR1 is SGHAT, CDR2 FQNNGV. The DNA of the CDR3 is TGTGCCAGCAGCTTAGCCCCCCGAGCCTACGAGCAGTACTTC. Amino acid sequence: CASSLAPRAYEQYF. Complete variable domain (other parts from reference TRBV11-2 and TRBJ2-7): EAGVAQSPRYKIIEKRQSVAFWCNPISGHATLYWYQQILGQGPKLLIQFQNNGVVDDSQLPKDRFSAERLKGVDSTLKIQPAKLEDSAVYLCASSLAPRAYEQYFGPGTRLTVT.

This clonotype occurred many times. This chain uses TRBV20-1 with TRBJ2-7; tentatively, D is TRBD1 or TRBD2 (5 bases each). Deletions cut 3 bases from V and 4 bases from J, with 10 bases between. The CDR3 is 12 amino acids. Germline V gene sequence: CDR1 DFQATT, CDR2 SNEGSKA (reference sequence). CDR3 amino acids: CSASGTGYEQYF. The CDR3 DNA follows: TGCAGTGCTAGCGGGACGGGTTACGAGCAGTACTTC.

This clonotype was recorded many times. The V gene is TRBV9, the J gene TRBJ1-4, with D uncertain. This CDR3 spans 15 amino acids. V was cut by 4 bases and J by 0 bases, with 10 bases left in between. The germline V gene has CDR1 SGDLS and CDR2 YYNGEE. CDR3 nucleotide sequence: TGTGCCAGCAGCCCCCAGGCTGCAACTAATGAAAAACTGTTTTTT. Its translation: CASSPQAATNEKLFF.

This clonotype was counted at least ten times. The V and J genes are TRBV9 and TRBJ2-1; tentatively, D is TRBD2 (6 bases). This CDR3 contains 15 residues. Looked up from germline, CDR1 is SGDLS and CDR2 is YYNGEE. Trimming took off 0 bases at V and 5 bases at J, with 12 bases between the two ends. The DNA for the CDR3 is TGTGCCAGCAGCGTAGCTTTACTAGCCAACAATGAGCAGTTCTTC. Translation gives CASSVALLANNEQFF. Full variable domain (outside the CDR3, taken from reference TRBV9 and TRBJ2-1): DSGVTQTPKHLITATGQRVTLRCSPRSGDLSVYWYQQSLDQGLQFLIQYYNGEERAKGNILERFSAQQFPDLHSELNLSSLELGDSALYFCASSVALLANNEQFFGPGTRLTVL.

V usage is TRBV29-1 and J usage is TRBJ2-3; D is perhaps TRBD2 (6 bases). Trimming removed 4 bases from V and 1 base from J, with 9 bases in between. The CDR3 runs 13 residues. Germline CDR1 is SQVTM and CDR2 is ANQGSEA. For the CDR3, the DNA is TGCAGCGTTGCCGGCGGGGGCACAGATACGCAGTATTTT. Its translation is CSVAGGGTDTQYF.

This clonotype was counted between two and nine times. The chain uses TRBV28 and TRBJ2-5, with D perhaps matching TRBD1 (6 bases). CDR3 length: 15 residues. Trimming removed 6 bases at V and 2 bases at J, with 16 bases between. Germline CDR1 reads MDHEN; CDR2 reads SYDVKM. The CDR3 protein is CASRIAGTQQETQYF. CDR3 in DNA: TGTGCCAGCAGGATAGCCGGGACACAGCAAGAGACCCAGTACTTC.

The J gene is TRBJ2-5, the V gene TRBV27; D ambiguous. CDR1 is MNHEY and CDR2 is SMNVEV in the germline V gene (reference sequence). Trimming left V 2 bases short and J 5 bases short, with 9 bases between. The CDR3 runs 13 residues. The CDR3: CASSLTLWETQYF. The CDR3 bases are TGTGCCAGCAGTTTAACTCTTTGGGAGACCCAGTACTTC.

About this clonotype: A single base separates this from a much larger clone, so it may be a read error. The chain couples TRBV20-1 to TRBJ2-3; 7 bases are shared with TRBD2. J gave up 1 base and V 1 base, and 8 bases lay outside the gene matches. Per germline, CDR1 DFQATT and CDR2 SNEGSKA (reference sequence). CDR3 length: 16 residues. For the CDR3, the DNA is TGCAGTGCTAGAGGGGCCGGCGGACTAGGCACAGATACGCAGTATTTT. Translated, it gives CSARGAGGLGTDTQYF.

This clonotype was counted ten times or more. V gene TRBV19 combines with J gene TRBJ1-2; no clear D. This CDR3 is built from 16 residues. Germline CDR1 is LNHDA and CDR2 is SQIVND (reference sequence). Trimming pared 0 bases from V and 2 bases from J, leaving 13 bases between. In DNA form, the CDR3 reads TGTGCCAGTAGTATAGAGGCAGGCCTACTAAACTATGGCTACACCTTC. Its translation: CASSIEAGLLNYGYTF.

As for this clonotype: One base away lies a much larger clone, so this may be a sequencing read error. The chain recombines TRBV20-1 with TRBJ2-7; TRBD2 matches 13 bases. Germline-derived CDR1 and CDR2 are DFQATT and SNEGSKA (reference sequence). The J segment lost 5 bases and the V segment lost 5 bases, leaving 9 bases of the junction unmatched. The CDR3 covers 15 residues. The CDR3 here is CSAETGTSGTDEQYF. For the CDR3, the DNA is TGCAGTGCTGAGACCGGGACTAGCGGGACTGACGAGCAGTACTTC.

This clonotype has at least ten counts. J is TRBJ2-5 and V is TRBV20-1; no firm D call. This CDR3 has 16 amino acids. Trimming removed 1 base from V and 1 base from J, with 16 bases in between. From germline, CDR1 is DFQATT and CDR2 SNEGSKA (reference sequence). The CDR3 here is CSARGYLSTRQETQYF. The DNA for the CDR3 is TGCAGTGCTAGAGGATACCTCTCGACACGCCAAGAGACCCAGTACTTC.

This clonotype was seen ten or more times. This chain links TRBV20-1 with TRBJ1-5; possibly TRBD1 for D (6 bases). This CDR3 comprises 15 residues. With 5 bases removed from V and 1 base from J, the gap between germline ends came to 15 bases. Germline V gives CDR1 DFQATT, CDR2 SNEGSKA (reference sequence). Here the CDR3 DNA reads TGCAGTGCTCTCCCCCCGGGGGCGAGCAATCAGCCCCAGCATTTT. Its translation: CSALPPGASNQPQHF.

There are many counts of this clonotype. This chain connects TRBV20-1 to TRBJ2-3; D may be TRBD2 (5 bases). Germline V lookup: CDR1 DFQATT, CDR2 SNEGSKA (reference sequence). With 6 bases removed from V and 2 bases from J, the gap between germline ends came to 18 bases. The CDR3 loop spans 15 amino acids. CDR3 DNA sequence: TGCAGTGCCCTAGGACTCTACCGTCACACAGATACGCAGTATTTT. Encoded protein: CSALGLYRHTDTQYF.